The 3 T cell receptor beta chains below were found in one sample sequenced in a study of blood T cell repertoires in COVID-19. Repertoires were generated with immunoSEQ multiplex PCR, while TCRdb's copy carries only in-frame clones and drops some. The sample lists around 200,000 clones, roughly four fifths seen once, with under 8.5% in the top ten. The sequenced sample consisted of peripheral blood. Source of these receptors: a human donor in a cohort sampled during active COVID-19.

V and J are TRBV3-1 (or the pseudogene TRBV3-2) and TRBJ2-5; 7 positions agree with TRBD1. Trimming at V came to 9 bases and at J to 5 bases, leaving 12 bases not matched to a gene. The CDR3 is 14 amino acids. Germline CDR1 LGHDT, CDR2 YNNKEL (reference sequence). CDR3 amino acids: CASGTGATSETQYF. CDR3 sequence (DNA): TGTGCCAGTGGAACAGGGGCCACATCGGAGACCCAGTACTTC.

The rearrangement joins TRBV7-2 to TRBJ2-3, with TRBD2 identical over 10 bases. V gave up 4 bases and J gave up 2 bases; unmatched junction bases: 3. The germline V gene encodes CDR1 SGHTA and CDR2 FQGNSA. This CDR3 comprises 15 residues. This CDR3 is CASSSGTSDTDTQYF. CDR3 nucleotide sequence: TGTGCCAGCAGCTCCGGGACTAGCGACACAGATACGCAGTATTTT.

Only one count was recorded for this clone. The genes are TRBV13 and TRBJ2-7, with D possibly being TRBD2 (6 bases). Germline CDR1 is PRHDT and CDR2 is FYEKMQ (reference sequence). This CDR3 is 16 amino acids long. Between the trimmed V and J ends, which lost 5 bases and 0 bases, there was a span of 17 bases. The CDR3 DNA is TGTGCCAGCAGCCCCCGACTAGGAATTAGCTCCTACGAGCAGTACTTC. This sequence encodes CASSPRLGISSYEQYF.